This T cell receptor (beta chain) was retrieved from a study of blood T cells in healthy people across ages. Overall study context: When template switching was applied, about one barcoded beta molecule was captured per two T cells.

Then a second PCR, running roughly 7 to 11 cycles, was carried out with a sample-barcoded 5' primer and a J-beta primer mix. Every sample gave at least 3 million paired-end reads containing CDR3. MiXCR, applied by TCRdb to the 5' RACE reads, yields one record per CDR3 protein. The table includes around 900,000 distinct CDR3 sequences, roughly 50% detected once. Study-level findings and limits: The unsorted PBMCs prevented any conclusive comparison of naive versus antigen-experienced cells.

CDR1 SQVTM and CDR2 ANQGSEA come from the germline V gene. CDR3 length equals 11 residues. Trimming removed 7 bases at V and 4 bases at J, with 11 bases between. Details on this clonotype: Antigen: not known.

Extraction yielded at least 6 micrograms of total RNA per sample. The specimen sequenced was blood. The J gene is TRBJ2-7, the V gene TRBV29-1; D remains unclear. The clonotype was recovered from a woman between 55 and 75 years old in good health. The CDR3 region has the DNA TGCAGCGCTGCCCAAATGTACGAGCAGTACTTC. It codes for CSAAQMYEQYF.